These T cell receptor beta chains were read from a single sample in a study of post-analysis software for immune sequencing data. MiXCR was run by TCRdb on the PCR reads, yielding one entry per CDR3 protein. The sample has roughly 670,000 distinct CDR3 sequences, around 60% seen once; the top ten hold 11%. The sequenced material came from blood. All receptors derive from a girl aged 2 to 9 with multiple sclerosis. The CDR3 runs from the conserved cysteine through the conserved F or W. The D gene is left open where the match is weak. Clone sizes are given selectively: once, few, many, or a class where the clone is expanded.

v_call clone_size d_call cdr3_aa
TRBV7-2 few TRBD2 CASSSGLALETQYF
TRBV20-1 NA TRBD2 CSAAGTSGRRGTDTQYF
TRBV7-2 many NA CASSLAGRETQYF
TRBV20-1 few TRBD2 CSARKGLAGGNQETQYF
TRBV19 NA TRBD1 CASTGRGITDTQYF
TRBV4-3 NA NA CASSQDRSIGLAKNIQYF
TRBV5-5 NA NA CASSEGGLNTQYF
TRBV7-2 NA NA CASSFEGKREQYF
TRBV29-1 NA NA CSVVNPGRVTEAFF
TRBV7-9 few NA CASSNLAAGANVLTF
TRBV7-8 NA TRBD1 CTSSSGTDSYEQYF
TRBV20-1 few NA CSAREGGKPQHF
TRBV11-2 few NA CASSGAANEQFF
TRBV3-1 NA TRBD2 CASSLSGTVHEQYF
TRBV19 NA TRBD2 CASSFTAGDHGDTQYF
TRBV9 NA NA CASSPWGTYQPLHF
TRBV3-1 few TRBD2 CASSQDRLAGDTQYF
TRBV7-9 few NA CASSLALGGVLTQETQYF
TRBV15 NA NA CATSRDQGSQETQYF
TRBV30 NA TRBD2 CAWRRGGNEQYF
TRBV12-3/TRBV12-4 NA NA CASSFGIQHGYTF
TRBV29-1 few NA CSVDVPGSTNYGYTF
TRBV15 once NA CATSRDQGAGPNSPLHF
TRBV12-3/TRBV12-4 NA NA CASTLGAENYGYTF
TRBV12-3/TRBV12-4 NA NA CASSLPGRDTQYF
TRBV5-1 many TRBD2 CASSLAGGRNEQFF
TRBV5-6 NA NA CASSNGGPTDTQYF
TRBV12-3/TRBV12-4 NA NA CASSKADEQYF